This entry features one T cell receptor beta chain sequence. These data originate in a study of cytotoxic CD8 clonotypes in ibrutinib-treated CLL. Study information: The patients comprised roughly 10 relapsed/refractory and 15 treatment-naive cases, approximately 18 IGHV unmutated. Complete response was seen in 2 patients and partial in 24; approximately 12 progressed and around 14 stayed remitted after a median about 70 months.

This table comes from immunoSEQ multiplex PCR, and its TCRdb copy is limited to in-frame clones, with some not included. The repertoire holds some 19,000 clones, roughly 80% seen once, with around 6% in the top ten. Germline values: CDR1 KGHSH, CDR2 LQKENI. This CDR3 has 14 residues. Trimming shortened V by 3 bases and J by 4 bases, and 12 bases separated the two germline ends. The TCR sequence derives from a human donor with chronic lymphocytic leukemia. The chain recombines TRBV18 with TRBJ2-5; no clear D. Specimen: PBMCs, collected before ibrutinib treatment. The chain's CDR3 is CASSPLSEAETQYF. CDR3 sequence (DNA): TGTGCCAGCTCACCGCTGTCTGAGGCAGAGACCCAGTACTTC.